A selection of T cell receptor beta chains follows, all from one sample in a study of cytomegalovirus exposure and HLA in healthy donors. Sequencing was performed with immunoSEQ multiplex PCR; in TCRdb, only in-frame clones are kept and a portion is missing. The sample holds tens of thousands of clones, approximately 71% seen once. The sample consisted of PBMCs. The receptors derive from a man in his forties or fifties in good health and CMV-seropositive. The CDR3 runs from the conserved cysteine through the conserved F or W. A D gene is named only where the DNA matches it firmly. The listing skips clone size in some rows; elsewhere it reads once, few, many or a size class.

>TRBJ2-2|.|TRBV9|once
TGTGCCAGCAGCGTAGATGGGCCCAACACCGGGGAGCTGTTTTTT
CASSVDGPNTGELFF
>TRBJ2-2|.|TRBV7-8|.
TGTGCCAGCAGCGGGACATTGAACACCGGGGAGCTGTTTTTT
CASSGTLNTGELFF
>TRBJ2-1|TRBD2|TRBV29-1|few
TGCAGCGTTTCTAGCGGGAGGGCCGCTGGTGAGCAGTTCTTC
CSVSSGRAAGEQFF
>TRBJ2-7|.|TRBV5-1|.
TGCGCCAGCAGCTTCGCCTACGAGCAGTACTTC
CASSFAYEQYF
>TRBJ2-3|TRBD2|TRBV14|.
TGTGCCAGCAGCCAAGCCTCGGGAGGGCAAAGTAGAGATACGCAGTATTTT
CASSQASGGQSRDTQYF
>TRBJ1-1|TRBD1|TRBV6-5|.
TGTGCCAGCAGTTACGGGACAGCGAACACTGAAGCTTTCTTT
CASSYGTANTEAFF
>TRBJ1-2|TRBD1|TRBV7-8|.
TGTGCCAGCAGCATAAGACAGGGGGCTGATGGCTACACCTTC
CASSIRQGADGYTF
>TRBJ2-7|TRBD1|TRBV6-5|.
TGTGCCAGCAGTCCCGGACAGGGAAGGCAGTACTTC
CASSPGQGRQYF
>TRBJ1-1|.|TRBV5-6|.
TGTGCCAGCAGTCCGGGACAATGGAACACTGAAGCTTTCTTT
CASSPGQWNTEAFF
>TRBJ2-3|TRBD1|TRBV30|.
TGTGCCTGGAGTGTACAAATCGGGACAGGGGGGATAGATACGCAGTATTTT
CAWSVQIGTGGIDTQYF
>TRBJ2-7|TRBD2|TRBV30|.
TGTGCCTCCCAGACTAGCGGGAGGGTAGACGAGCAGTACTTC
CASQTSGRVDEQYF
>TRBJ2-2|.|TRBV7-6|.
TGTGCCAGCAGCCTCGCGACCGGGGAGCTGTTTTTT
CASSLATGELFF
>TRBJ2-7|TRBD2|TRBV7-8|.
TGTGCCAGCAGCTCCGGACTAGCGGGGGTCTACGAGCAGTACTTC
CASSSGLAGVYEQYF
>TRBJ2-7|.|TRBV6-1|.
TGTGCCAGCAGTGAAGCGTCTTTCTACGAGCAGTACTTC
CASSEASFYEQYF
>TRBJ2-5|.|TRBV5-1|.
TGCGCCAGCAGCTTAGTGGCAGGGGACGTGGAGCAGTACTTC
CASSLVAGDVEQYF
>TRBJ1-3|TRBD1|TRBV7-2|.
TGTGCCAGCAGCCCCACAGGGGGTAGGGGAAACACCATATATTTT
CASSPTGGRGNTIYF
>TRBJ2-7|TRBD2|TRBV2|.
TGTGCCAGCAGGGTTTCAGCGGGAGGCTGGGACGAGCAGTACTTC
CASRVSAGGWDEQYF
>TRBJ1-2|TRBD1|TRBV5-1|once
TGCGCCAGCGGACACAGGGGTCAGATGGGTGGCTACACCTTC
CASGHRGQMGGYTF
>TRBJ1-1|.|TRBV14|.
TGTGCCAGCAGCCAAGGCACGGGCACTGAAGCTTTCTTT
CASSQGTGTEAFF
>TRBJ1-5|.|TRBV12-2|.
TGTGCAAGTCGCTTAGATGGGGGGATGAGCAATCAGCCCCAGCATTTT
CASRLDGGMSNQPQHF
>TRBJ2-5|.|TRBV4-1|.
TGCGCCAGCAGCCAAACACTCAGCGGGGAGACCCAGTACTTC
CASSQTLSGETQYF
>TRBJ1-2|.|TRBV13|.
TGTGCCAGCAGCTTAGAAACAGGCTTATATGGCTACACCTTC
CASSLETGLYGYTF
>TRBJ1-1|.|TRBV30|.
TGTGCCTGGATTGTTCCAATGAACACTGAAGCTTTCTTT
CAWIVPMNTEAFF
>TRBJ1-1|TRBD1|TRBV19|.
TGTGCCAGTAGTATAGATCAGGGACAGGGCACTGAAGCTTTCTTT
CASSIDQGQGTEAFF
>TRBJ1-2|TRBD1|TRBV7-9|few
TGTGCCAGCAGCCCCACAGGGGTCTATGGCTACACCTTC
CASSPTGVYGYTF
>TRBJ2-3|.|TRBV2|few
TGTGCCAGCAAGGAGCGGCTTAGCACAGATACGCAGTATTTT
CASKERLSTDTQYF
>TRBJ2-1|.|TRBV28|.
TGTGCCAGCAGTTTACCCGGACAGAGGCAGTTCTTC
CASSLPGQRQFF
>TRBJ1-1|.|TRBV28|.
TGTGCCAGCAGTAGCCGTGAAGCTTTCTTT
CASSSREAFF
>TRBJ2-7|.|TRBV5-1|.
TGCGCCAGCAGCTTGTCGGCGGCCTACGAGCAGTACTTC
CASSLSAAYEQYF
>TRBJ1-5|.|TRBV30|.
TGTGCCTGGTCCAGGGAAAGCGCTCAGCCCCAGCATTTT
CAWSRESAQPQHF